The clone carrying this TCR beta chain was detected only once. Using immunoSEQ multiplex PCR, the repertoire was profiled, and TCRdb retains in-frame clones only, with some absent. This table has around 45,000 clones, around 80% appearing once. The trim removed 6 bases at V and 5 bases at J, leaving 8 bases unmatched. CDR1 is WSHSY and CDR2 is SAAADI in the germline V gene. This CDR3 contains 16 residues. This sample is part of a study of PD-L1 blockade in urothelial cancer. The wider study: About 90% of the 29 patients were men with bladder-origin urothelial cancer. Analyses were performed on blood at 3 weeks after treatment start (the second dose) and at 6 weeks. Each blood sample yielded a median of about 150,000 T cells.

The time point here: pretreatment peripheral blood. The rearrangement joins TRBV10-2 to TRBJ2-1; 12 nucleotides line up with TRBD2. The receptor was isolated from a man aged 60-69 years with urothelial cancer. The material was PBMCs, obtained around atezolizumab (anti-PD-L1) treatment. The CDR3 nucleotides read TGCGCCAGCAGGGACCTGACTAGCGGGAGTAACAATGAGCAGTTCTTC. Amino acids: CASRDLTSGSNNEQFF.